Listed below are T cell receptor beta chains from one sample, sequenced in a study of T-cell memory formation after mild COVID-19. TCRdb redid the calling of the 5' RACE reads with MiXCR, one entry per CDR3 protein. The table shows 470,000 or so distinct CDR3 sequences, with approximately 20% occurring only once. The sample was PBMCs or a T cell subset sorted from them (not recorded which). These receptors were obtained from an adult woman who had mild COVID-19 (a few samples of this study predate the infection). Cell type and time point are not known. Each CDR3 is given with its conserved first and last residue. The order of the fields is V gene, D gene, clone size, J gene, CDR3 protein, CDR3 DNA. D genes are given only for firm matches. Some rows have no size entry. The others give once, few or many, or a class for an expanded clone.

V: TRBV12-3/TRBV12-4; D: -; size: -; J: TRBJ1-1; CDR3: CASSLLDTEAFF; DNA: TGTGCCAGCAGTTTATTGGACACTGAAGCTTTCTTT
V: TRBV5-1; D: -; size: -; J: TRBJ2-7; CDR3: CASSFQDGYEQYF; DNA: TGCGCCAGCAGCTTCCAGGACGGATACGAGCAGTACTTC
V: TRBV4-2; D: TRBD2; size: few; J: TRBJ2-3; CDR3: CASSERGGAPDTQYF; DNA: TGTGCCAGCAGCGAACGCGGGGGGGCCCCTGATACGCAGTATTTT
V: TRBV20-1; D: -; size: -; J: TRBJ2-1; CDR3: CSARIRDSLVNEQFF; DNA: TGCAGTGCTAGAATCCGGGACTCCCTGGTGAATGAGCAGTTCTTC
V: TRBV20-1; D: TRBD2; size: -; J: TRBJ2-7; CDR3: CSATRGAGVSSYEQYF; DNA: TGCAGTGCTACCCGGGGAGCGGGAGTCTCCTCCTACGAGCAGTACTTC
V: TRBV5-1; D: TRBD1; size: few; J: TRBJ1-3; CDR3: CASSSTGVGNTIYF; DNA: TGCGCCAGCAGCTCTACAGGGGTCGGAAACACCATATATTTT
V: TRBV29-1; D: -; size: -; J: TRBJ2-7; CDR3: CSVGPGGGRDPAVYEQYF; DNA: TGCAGCGTTGGGCCGGGGGGCGGGAGAGACCCTGCAGTCTACGAGCAGTACTTC
V: TRBV7-2; D: TRBD1; size: -; J: TRBJ1-2; CDR3: CASSSLPRGQGGYGYTF; DNA: TGTGCCAGCAGCTCGTTACCCCGTGGACAGGGGGGCTATGGCTACACCTTC
V: TRBV5-5; D: -; size: few; J: TRBJ1-1; CDR3: CASSPSKQGGTEAFF; DNA: TGTGCCAGCAGCCCCTCGAAGCAGGGTGGGACTGAAGCTTTCTTT
V: TRBV4-1; D: TRBD2; size: -; J: TRBJ2-2; CDR3: CASSQEELAGTGELFF; DNA: TGCGCCAGCAGCCAAGAGGAGTTAGCGGGAACGGGGGAGCTGTTTTTT
V: TRBV7-3; D: -; size: few; J: TRBJ2-5; CDR3: CASSPAGPQETQYF; DNA: TGTGCCAGCAGCCCCGCGGGACCTCAAGAGACCCAGTACTTC
V: TRBV30; D: TRBD2; size: -; J: TRBJ2-1; CDR3: CAWSVVLAGWNEQFF; DNA: TGTGCCTGGAGTGTAGTGCTAGCGGGATGGAATGAGCAGTTCTTC
V: TRBV30; D: -; size: -; J: TRBJ2-7; CDR3: CACPVVTSSYEQYF; DNA: TGTGCCTGTCCCGTGGTGACATCCTCCTACGAGCAGTACTTC
V: TRBV5-1; D: -; size: few; J: TRBJ2-7; CDR3: CASNAGQNYEQYF; DNA: TGCGCCAGTAATGCGGGACAGAACTACGAGCAGTACTTC
V: TRBV29-1; D: -; size: -; J: TRBJ2-1; CDR3: CSVGRANEQFF; DNA: TGCAGCGTTGGGAGGGCCAATGAGCAGTTCTTC
V: TRBV29-1; D: -; size: few; J: TRBJ2-7; CDR3: CSASDSYSYEQYF; DNA: TGCAGCGCCTCGGACAGTTACTCCTACGAGCAGTACTTC
V: TRBV5-1; D: -; size: -; J: TRBJ1-1; CDR3: CASSFGDTNTEAFF; DNA: TGCGCCAGCAGCTTCGGGGATACGAACACTGAAGCTTTCTTT
V: TRBV7-9; D: -; size: few; J: TRBJ1-2; CDR3: CASSLSRDQFNYGYTF; DNA: TGTGCCAGCAGCTTATCACGGGACCAATTTAACTATGGCTACACCTTC
V: TRBV6-5; D: -; size: -; J: TRBJ1-5; CDR3: CASSYLGSERWPQHF; DNA: TGTGCCAGCAGTTACCTCGGGTCGGAGAGATGGCCCCAGCATTTT
V: TRBV5-1; D: TRBD2; size: -; J: TRBJ2-7; CDR3: CASSSGTSVHPYEQYF; DNA: TGCGCCAGCAGCTCCGGGACTAGCGTTCATCCCTACGAGCAGTACTTC
V: TRBV6-1; D: TRBD1; size: few; J: TRBJ1-1; CDR3: CASSPRPGTGGDQAFF; DNA: TGTGCCAGCAGTCCCCGCCCCGGGACAGGGGGGGATCAAGCTTTCTTT
V: TRBV24-1; D: -; size: few; J: TRBJ2-5; CDR3: CATSDTRTEETQYF; DNA: TGTGCCACCAGTGATACGAGAACAGAAGAGACCCAGTACTTC
V: TRBV27; D: -; size: -; J: TRBJ2-6; CDR3: CASSLSHSGANVLTF; DNA: TGTGCCAGCAGTTTAAGTCACTCTGGGGCCAACGTCCTGACTTTC
V: TRBV5-1; D: -; size: -; J: TRBJ2-2; CDR3: CASSSVVRDLNTGELFF; DNA: TGCGCCAGCAGCTCCGTGGTCAGGGACCTAAACACCGGGGAGCTGTTTTTT
V: TRBV5-1; D: -; size: -; J: TRBJ2-7; CDR3: CASSDPGWGLLSYEQYF; DNA: TGCGCCAGCAGCGATCCCGGCTGGGGGCTCCTCTCCTACGAGCAGTACTTC
V: TRBV6-5; D: -; size: -; J: TRBJ2-3; CDR3: CASSYGRTLTDTQYF; DNA: TGTGCCAGCAGTTATGGACGGACCCTCACAGATACGCAGTATTTT
V: TRBV7-3; D: -; size: few; J: TRBJ2-2; CDR3: CASSPRPGELFF; DNA: TGTGCCAGCAGCCCCCGGCCTGGGGAGCTGTTTTTT
V: TRBV11-2; D: -; size: few; J: TRBJ2-1; CDR3: CASSPRDPRPGEQFF; DNA: TGTGCCAGCAGCCCAAGGGACCCGCGCCCCGGTGAGCAGTTCTTC
V: TRBV30; D: -; size: few; J: TRBJ2-7; CDR3: CAWSDGYYEQYF; DNA: TGTGCCTGGAGTGATGGGTATTACGAGCAGTACTTC
V: TRBV6-1; D: TRBD2; size: -; J: TRBJ2-5; CDR3: CASRPGGTRETQYF; DNA: TGTGCCAGCAGGCCCGGGGGGACGAGGGAGACCCAGTACTTC
V: TRBV7-8; D: TRBD1; size: many; J: TRBJ1-2; CDR3: CASSPMGQGTGGYTF; DNA: TGTGCCAGCAGCCCCATGGGACAGGGAACGGGGGGCTACACCTTC
V: TRBV7-7; D: -; size: few; J: TRBJ2-2; CDR3: CASSDQSFYTGELFF; DNA: TGTGCCAGCAGCGATCAGTCCTTTTACACCGGGGAGCTGTTTTTT
V: TRBV7-2; D: TRBD1; size: -; J: TRBJ2-5; CDR3: CASSSRIRDSQEETQYF; DNA: TGTGCCAGCAGCTCTCGAATCAGGGACAGCCAGGAGGAGACCCAGTACTTC
V: TRBV7-8; D: -; size: few; J: TRBJ1-4; CDR3: CASSPSRGRANEKLFF; DNA: TGTGCCAGCAGCCCCAGTCGGGGCAGGGCTAATGAAAAACTGTTTTTT
V: TRBV19; D: -; size: few; J: TRBJ1-1; CDR3: CASIPELWGTEAFF; DNA: TGTGCCAGTATCCCGGAGCTATGGGGCACTGAAGCTTTCTTT
V: TRBV30; D: TRBD1; size: -; J: TRBJ1-2; CDR3: CAWIRQGVLYGYTF; DNA: TGTGCCTGGATTCGGCAGGGGGTATTATATGGCTACACCTTC
V: TRBV6-2/TRBV6-3; D: -; size: -; J: TRBJ1-5; CDR3: CASSDSPYFPQGSKPQHF; DNA: TGTGCCAGCAGTGACTCACCCTATTTCCCACAGGGATCCAAGCCCCAGCATTTT
V: TRBV24-1; D: -; size: -; J: TRBJ2-2; CDR3: CATSDLGELFF; DNA: TGTGCCACCAGTGATCTCGGGGAGCTGTTTTTT
V: TRBV6-4; D: -; size: -; J: TRBJ1-2; CDR3: CASSVWWQEYVGYTF; DNA: TGTGCCAGCAGTGTTTGGTGGCAGGAATATGTAGGCTACACCTTC
V: TRBV5-1; D: TRBD2; size: many; J: TRBJ2-7; CDR3: CASSLGSGGSYEQYF; DNA: TGCGCCAGCAGCCTCGGGAGCGGGGGATCCTACGAGCAGTACTTC
V: TRBV7-2; D: -; size: -; J: TRBJ2-7; CDR3: CASSLANPGGEQYF; DNA: TGTGCCAGCAGCTTAGCGAACCCCGGGGGCGAGCAGTACTTC
V: TRBV7-9; D: -; size: -; J: TRBJ1-2; CDR3: CASSSGVSLDYGYTF; DNA: TGTGCCAGCAGCTCGGGAGTGTCTTTAGACTATGGCTACACCTTC
V: TRBV20-1; D: -; size: -; J: TRBJ2-1; CDR3: CSARDVEGNYNEQFF; DNA: TGCAGTGCTAGAGATGTCGAGGGAAACTACAATGAGCAGTTCTTC
V: TRBV12-3/TRBV12-4; D: -; size: many; J: TRBJ2-1; CDR3: CASSLQGYNEQFF; DNA: TGTGCCAGCAGCTTACAGGGTTACAATGAGCAGTTCTTC
V: TRBV4-1; D: TRBD2; size: few; J: TRBJ2-7; CDR3: CASSRTSGGREQYF; DNA: TGCGCCAGCAGCCGGACTAGCGGGGGGCGCGAGCAGTACTTC
V: TRBV7-2; D: -; size: few; J: TRBJ1-5; CDR3: CASSGLGYSNQPQHF; DNA: TGTGCCAGCTCAGGGTTGGGGTATAGCAATCAGCCCCAGCATTTT
V: TRBV24-1; D: -; size: once; J: TRBJ2-7; CDR3: CATSDAGASSYEQYF; DNA: TGTGCCACCAGTGATGCGGGGGCCAGCTCCTACGAGCAGTACTTC
V: TRBV2; D: -; size: -; J: TRBJ1-1; CDR3: CASRAGPGTEAFF; DNA: TGTGCCAGCAGGGCAGGCCCGGGGACTGAAGCTTTCTTT
V: TRBV4-1; D: TRBD1; size: few; J: TRBJ2-7; CDR3: CASSRTGDLTYEQYF; DNA: TGCGCCAGCAGCCGAACAGGGGATTTAACCTACGAGCAGTACTTC
V: TRBV7-9; D: TRBD1; size: few; J: TRBJ1-2; CDR3: CASSHPGGGAGYGYTF; DNA: TGTGCCAGCAGCCACCCAGGAGGGGGCGCAGGCTATGGCTACACCTTC